The next 14 T cell receptor beta chains were all read from a single sample in a study of T cells in Graves' hyperthyroidism and ophthalmopathy. Authors of the study amplified TCR beta CDR3 regions from RNA transcripts. With the HTBI primer set, the TCR CDR3 went through a first round of RT-PCR. TCRdb re-derived calls from the multiplex PCR reads in MiXCR, one entry per CDR3 protein. Here the sample spans more than 450,000 distinct CDR3 sequences, 14% being singletons. The sequenced sample was blood. These receptors came from a woman in her 40s with Graves' hyperthyroidism.

In its sample, this clonotype was seen many times. This chain joins TRBV20-1 and TRBJ2-3, with TRBD2 identical over 10 bases. This CDR3 is built from 16 residues. The germline CDR1 and CDR2 sequences are DFQATT and SNEGSKA (reference sequence). V was pared by 0 bases and J by 10 bases, with 13 bases of the junction left unmatched. In nucleotides, the CDR3 is TGCAGTGCTAGAGATGTTCGAGCGGGAGGGCCGGTTTCGCAGTATTTT. Encoded protein: CSARDVRAGGPVSQYF.

This clonotype showed up many times. The chain uses TRBV27 and TRBJ2-7; weak D call: TRBD2 (6 bases). The CDR3 spans 14 residues. Germline V CDR1 and CDR2: MNHEY, SMNVEV (reference sequence). Trimming cost V 0 bases and J 3 bases, with 9 bases left between them. The DNA of the CDR3 is TGTGCCAGCAGTTTATCCGGAGGGTACTACGAGCAGTACTTC. Residues: CASSLSGGYYEQYF.

The genes are TRBV20-1 and TRBJ2-2, with TRBD2 matching over 9 bases. Germline assignment: CDR1 DFQATT and CDR2 SNEGSKA (reference sequence). V gave up 2 bases and J gave up 6 bases; unmatched junction bases: 4. The CDR3 consists of 14 residues. Written as DNA, the CDR3 is TGCAGTGCTAGATATAGCGGGAGTGCCGGGGAGCTGTTTTTT. Its protein is CSARYSGSAGELFF.

J is TRBJ2-5 and V is TRBV6-2 or TRBV6-3, with D maybe TRBD2 (6 bases). Between the trimmed V and J ends, which lost 7 bases and 0 bases, there was a span of 18 bases. The germline CDR1 and CDR2 sequences are MNHEY and SVGEGT. The CDR3 totals 16 residues. In DNA, the CDR3 is TGTGCCAGCACCCGGGGCGTAGCGGAGTACCAAGAGACCCAGTACTTC. It is translated as CASTRGVAEYQETQYF.

This clonotype was seen a few times. This chain links TRBV10-3 with TRBJ2-1; no clear D. The V end lost 0 bases, the J end lost 5 bases, and 8 bases lay between the germline ends. CDR1 is ENHRY, CDR2 SYGVKD, per germline. The CDR3 extends over 14 amino acids. CDR3 protein: CAISESNNDNEQFF. Written as DNA, the CDR3 is TGTGCCATCAGTGAGTCGAATAACGACAATGAGCAGTTCTTC.

Only a few counts were recorded for this clonotype. The gene calls are TRBV15 and TRBJ1-1; D uncertain. V was pared by 5 bases and J by 2 bases, with 9 bases between. Germline CDR1 and CDR2: LNHNV and YYDKDF (reference sequence). The CDR3 is 13 amino acids. CDR3 amino acids: CATSRVQNTEAFF. CDR3 nucleotides: TGTGCCACCAGCCGCGTGCAAAACACTGAAGCTTTCTTT.

This clonotype has just a few counts. V and J are TRBV5-1 and TRBJ2-5; no definite D call. The CDR3 has 14 amino acids. Germline V gene data show CDR1 as SGHRS and CDR2 as YFSETQ. The V and J ends lost 0 bases and 1 base respectively, with 7 bases between them. The CDR3 here is CASSLGIVQETQYF. CDR3 DNA sequence: TGCGCCAGCAGCTTGGGGATAGTCCAAGAGACCCAGTACTTC.

This clonotype has only a few counts. The rearrangement uses TRBV19 and TRBJ2-5; 10 bases fit TRBD1. The germline V gene encodes CDR1 LNHDA and CDR2 SQIVND (reference sequence). Germline trimming cut 7 bases from V and 5 bases from J; bases unmatched to any gene: 10. The CDR3 runs to 15 residues. CDR3 residues: CASMGTGVKTETQYF. CDR3 nucleotides: TGTGCCAGTATGGGGACAGGGGTTAAGACGGAGACCCAGTACTTC.

The table lists this clonotype with a few counts. The chain links TRBV9 to TRBJ2-4; 8 nucleotides line up with TRBD2. Germline V lookup: CDR1 SGDLS, CDR2 YYNGEE. The CDR3 spans 17 residues. Trimming cost V 0 bases and J 10 bases; bases outside gene matches: 15. In nucleotides, the CDR3 is TGTGCCAGCAGCGTAGGAGAGATGGAGGGGCGCGGGGGGATTCAGTACTTC. Amino acids: CASSVGEMEGRGGIQYF.

This clonotype was seen at least ten times. The rearrangement links TRBV20-1 to TRBJ2-7; 8 nucleotides align to TRBD2. V lost 1 base, J lost 0 bases, and 8 bases stayed unmatched. The CDR3 is made up of 16 amino acids. The germline V gene has CDR1 DFQATT and CDR2 SNEGSKA (reference sequence). CDR3 nucleotide sequence: TGCAGTGCTAGAGCGCTCGGTAGCGGGGTCTCCTACGAGCAGTACTTC. Translated, it gives CSARALGSGVSYEQYF.

In DNA form, the CDR3 reads TGTGCCAGCTCACCATATCGGACCTCTCGGGGCGAGCAGTACTTC. Its protein product is CASSPYRTSRGEQYF. The chain uses TRBV18 and TRBJ2-7; D might be TRBD2 (5 bases). The V end lost 2 bases, the J end lost 6 bases, and 17 bases lay between the germline ends. The CDR3 runs 15 residues. CDR1 and CDR2 (germline): KGHSH, LQKENI.

This clonotype was seen ten or more times. V usage is TRBV7-8 and J usage is TRBJ2-7; TRBD2 aligns across 10 bases. The J segment lost 7 bases and the V segment lost 5 bases, leaving 14 bases of the junction unmatched. CDR3 length: 16 amino acids. The V gene's germline CDR1 is SGHVS and CDR2 FQNEAQ. For the CDR3, the DNA is TGTGCCAGCAGCCCCCGGGGAGCGGGAGGGCCTGGGGAGCAGTACTTC. Residues: CASSPRGAGGPGEQYF.

J is TRBJ1-5 and V is TRBV30; TRBD1 might be the D (5 bases). Trimming cost V 8 bases and J 1 base, with 18 bases left between them. Per the germline V gene, CDR1 is GTSNPN and CDR2 is SVGIG (reference sequence). The CDR3 extends over 15 amino acids. The CDR3 sequence is CASRNRDGSNQPQHF. Written as DNA, the CDR3 is TGTGCCAGCCGAAACCGGGACGGAAGCAATCAGCCCCAGCATTTT.

The sample holds one count of this clonotype. V is TRBV11-1 and J is TRBJ2-7; unclear D gene. V lost 0 bases and J lost 2, with 11 bases in between. CDR1 and CDR2 (germline): SGHAT, FQDESV (reference sequence). The CDR3 contains 15 residues. This chain's CDR3 is CASSLALDGPYEQYF. For the CDR3, the DNA is TGTGCCAGCAGCTTAGCCCTGGACGGACCCTACGAGCAGTACTTC.